This TCR beta chain is from a study of regulatory T cells in long-lasting Graves disease. Germline assignment: CDR1 KGHDR and CDR2 SFDVKD. The CDR3 has 15 residues. Time point denoted: newly diagnosed GD, antithyroid drugs for less than 3 months. RNA extracted from PBMCs served as the sequencing template. Construction of the TCR beta libraries employed iRepertoire HTBI primers in conjunction with Arm-PCR of CDR3 regions. TCRdb independently ran MiXCR on the multiplex PCR reads; one entry per CDR3 protein. The sample carries some 500,000 distinct CDR3 sequences, approximately 12% recorded once. Turning to this clonotype: This may be a read error, as it is one base from a much larger clone.

This sample was shared with a second study, whose subject was T cells in Graves' hyperthyroidism and ophthalmopathy.

The chain recombines TRBV24-1 with TRBJ2-3; D uncertain. The end of the DNA is better explained by TRBJ2-7, so the J call may be wrong. The receptor was derived from a young man with Graves disease. Sequencing used peripheral blood mononuclear cells (PBMCs), obtained at new diagnosis, from a patient treated with antithyroid drugs. CDR3 protein: CATSDAIALGNEQYF. CDR3 coding DNA: TGTGCCACCAGTGATGCAATAGCCCTGGGCAATGAGCAGTACTTC.